Listed below are T cell receptor beta chains from one sample, sequenced in a study of T cell responses to AZD1222 COVID-19 vaccine. Measured with immunoSEQ multiplex PCR; TCRdb has only the in-frame clones, and not every one. The sample yields fewer than 65,000 clones, around 90% seen once. The sequences come from peripheral blood, collected 28 days after the second AZD1222 dose. The receptors shown here come from an adult who received the AZD1222 COVID-19 vaccine. Both conserved end residues are trimmed from each CDR3. The D gene is left open where the match is weak. Not all rows give a size; the values are once, few, many and, for expanded clones, a class.

J gene	D gene	V gene	clone size	CDR3 protein
TRBJ1-2	NA	TRBV6-2/TRBV6-3	NA	ASSSGIGYT
TRBJ2-7	TRBD2	TRBV7-8	NA	ASSARLAGGPHEQY
TRBJ1-1	NA	TRBV18	once	ASSQQGGSEAF
TRBJ2-1	NA	TRBV9	NA	ASSVALGDSYNEQF
TRBJ2-5	NA	TRBV6-5	NA	ASTRDSQETQY
TRBJ2-7	NA	TRBV2	NA	ASAADLTPNEQY
TRBJ2-1	NA	TRBV13	once	ASSLYKGQSYNEQF
TRBJ1-5	NA	TRBV2	NA	ASSSRQDSNQPQH
TRBJ1-2	NA	TRBV5-1	once	ASSPDGQRDGYT
TRBJ2-7	NA	TRBV6-4	NA	ASTRKRIDEQY
TRBJ2-7	NA	TRBV9	NA	ASSVGPTAGEQY
TRBJ1-1	TRBD1	TRBV23-1	NA	ASDRGHNSAEAF
TRBJ2-2	NA	TRBV6-5	NA	ASSYAGELF
TRBJ2-5	NA	TRBV5-4	NA	ASSLGGDQETQY
TRBJ2-7	TRBD1	TRBV7-7	few	ASSPRTGSVEQY
TRBJ2-7	NA	TRBV11-1	NA	ASKDTSRQY
TRBJ2-1	TRBD2	TRBV5-1	NA	ASSPFRPSGVYNEQF
TRBJ1-4	NA	TRBV12-5	NA	ASGLNRFSGEKLF
TRBJ2-3	TRBD2	TRBV14	NA	ASSPSGSYTDTQY
TRBJ1-6	NA	TRBV11-3	NA	ASSVYNSPLH
TRBJ2-2	NA	TRBV24-1	NA	ATRGTGELF
TRBJ2-7	TRBD1	TRBV6-5	NA	ASSLGTGGVEQY
TRBJ2-1	TRBD2	TRBV7-8	NA	ASSSLLPAGGSDEQF
TRBJ2-7	NA	TRBV27	NA	ATVSGTASYEQY
TRBJ2-6	NA	TRBV6-4	NA	ASSDLGAGANVLT
TRBJ2-7	NA	TRBV5-4	NA	ASSLGGLLYEQY
TRBJ2-1	TRBD2	TRBV13	NA	ASSPTSGRADEQF
TRBJ2-3	TRBD2	TRBV5-1	NA	ASTTSGRTDTQY
TRBJ1-5	NA	TRBV19	NA	ASSTQMNQPQH
TRBJ1-1	NA	TRBV7-6	NA	ASSLVSSPMNTEAF
TRBJ1-1	TRBD1	TRBV19	NA	ASSGHRGNTEAF
TRBJ1-6	NA	TRBV19	NA	ASKAIYNSPLH